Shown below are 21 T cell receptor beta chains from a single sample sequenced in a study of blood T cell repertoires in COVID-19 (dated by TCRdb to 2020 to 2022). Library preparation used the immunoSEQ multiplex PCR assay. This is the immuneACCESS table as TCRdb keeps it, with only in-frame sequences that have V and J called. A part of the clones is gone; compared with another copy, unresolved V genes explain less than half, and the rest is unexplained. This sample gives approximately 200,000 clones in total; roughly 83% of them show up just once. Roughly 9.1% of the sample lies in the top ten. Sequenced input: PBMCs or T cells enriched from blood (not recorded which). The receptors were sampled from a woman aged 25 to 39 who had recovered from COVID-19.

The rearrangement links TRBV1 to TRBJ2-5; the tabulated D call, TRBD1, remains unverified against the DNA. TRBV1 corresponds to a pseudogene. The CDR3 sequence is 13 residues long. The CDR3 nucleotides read TGCACCAGCAGCCAAGAACATCAAGAGACCCAGTACTTC. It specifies CTSSQEHQETQYF.

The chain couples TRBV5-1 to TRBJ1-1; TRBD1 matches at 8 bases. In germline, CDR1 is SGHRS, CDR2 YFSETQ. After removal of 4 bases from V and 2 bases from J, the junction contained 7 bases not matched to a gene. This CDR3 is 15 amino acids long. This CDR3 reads CASSNGQGRNTEAFF. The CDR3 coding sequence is TGCGCCAGCAGCAATGGACAGGGAAGAAACACTGAAGCTTTCTTT.

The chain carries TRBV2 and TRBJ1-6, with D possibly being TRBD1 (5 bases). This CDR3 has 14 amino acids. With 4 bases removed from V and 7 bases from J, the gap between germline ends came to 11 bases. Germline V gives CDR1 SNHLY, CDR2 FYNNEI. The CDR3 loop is CASSAQGGNSPLHF. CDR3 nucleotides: TGTGCCAGCAGTGCCCAGGGTGGGAATTCACCCCTCCACTTT.

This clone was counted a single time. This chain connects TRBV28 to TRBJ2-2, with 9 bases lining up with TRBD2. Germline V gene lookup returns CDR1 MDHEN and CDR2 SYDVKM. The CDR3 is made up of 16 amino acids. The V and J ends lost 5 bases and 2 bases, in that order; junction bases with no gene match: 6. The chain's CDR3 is CASSLGLAGNTGELFF. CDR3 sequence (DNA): TGTGCCAGCAGTCTGGGGCTAGCGGGAAACACCGGGGAGCTGTTTTTT. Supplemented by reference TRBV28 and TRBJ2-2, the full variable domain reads DVKVTQSSRYLVKRTGEKVFLECVQDMDHENMFWYRQDPGLGLRLIYFSYDVKMKEKGDIPEGYSVSREKKERFSLILESASTNQTSMYLCASSLGLAGNTGELFFGEGSRLTVL.

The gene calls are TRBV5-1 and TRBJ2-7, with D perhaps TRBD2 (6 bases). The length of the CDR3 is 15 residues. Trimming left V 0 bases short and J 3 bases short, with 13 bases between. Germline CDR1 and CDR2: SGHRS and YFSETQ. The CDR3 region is CASSLEGRRGYEQYF. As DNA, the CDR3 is TGCGCCAGCAGCTTGGAGGGAAGGAGGGGCTACGAGCAGTACTTC.

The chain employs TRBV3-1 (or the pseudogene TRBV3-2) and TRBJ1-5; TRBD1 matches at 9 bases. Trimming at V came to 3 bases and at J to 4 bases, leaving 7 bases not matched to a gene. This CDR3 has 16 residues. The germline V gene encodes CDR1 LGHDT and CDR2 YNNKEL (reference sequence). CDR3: CASSHSGTGQNQPQHF. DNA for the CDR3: TGTGCCAGCAGCCACTCCGGGACAGGGCAGAATCAGCCCCAGCATTTT.

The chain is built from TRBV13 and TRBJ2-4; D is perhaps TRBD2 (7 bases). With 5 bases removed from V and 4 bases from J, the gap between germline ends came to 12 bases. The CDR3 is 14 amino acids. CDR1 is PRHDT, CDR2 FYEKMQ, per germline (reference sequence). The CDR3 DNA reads TGTGCCAGCAGCCCGGGGGGCGGTAAAAACATTCAGTACTTC. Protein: CASSPGGGKNIQYF.

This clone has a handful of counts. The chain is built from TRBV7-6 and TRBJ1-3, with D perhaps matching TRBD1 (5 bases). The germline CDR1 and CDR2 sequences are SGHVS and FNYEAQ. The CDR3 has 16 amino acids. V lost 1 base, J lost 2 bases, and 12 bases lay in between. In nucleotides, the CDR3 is TGTGCCAGCAGCTTAGAGGGCAGGGTGACTGGAAACACCATATATTTT. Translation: CASSLEGRVTGNTIYF.

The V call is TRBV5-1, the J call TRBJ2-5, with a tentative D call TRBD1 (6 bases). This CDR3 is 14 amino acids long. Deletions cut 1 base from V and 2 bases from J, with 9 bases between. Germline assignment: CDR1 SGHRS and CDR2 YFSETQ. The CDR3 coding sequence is TGCGCCAGCAGCTTGACAGGGCGGCAAGAGACCCAGTACTTC. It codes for CASSLTGRQETQYF.

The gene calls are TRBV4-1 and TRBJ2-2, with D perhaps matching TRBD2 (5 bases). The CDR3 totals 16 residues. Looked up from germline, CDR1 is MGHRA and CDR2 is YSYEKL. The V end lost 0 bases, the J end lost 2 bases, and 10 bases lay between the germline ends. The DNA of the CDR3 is TGCGCCAGCAGCCAAGACGGAGCGGTCAACACCGGGGAGCTGTTTTTT. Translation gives CASSQDGAVNTGELFF.

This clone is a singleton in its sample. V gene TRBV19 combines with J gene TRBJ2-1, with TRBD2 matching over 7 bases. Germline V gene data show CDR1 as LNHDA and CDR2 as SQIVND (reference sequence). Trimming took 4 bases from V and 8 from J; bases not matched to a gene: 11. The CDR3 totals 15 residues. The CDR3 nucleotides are TGTGCCAGTAGTAGGATAGCGGGTTTATCGTATGAGCAGTTCTTC. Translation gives CASSRIAGLSYEQFF.

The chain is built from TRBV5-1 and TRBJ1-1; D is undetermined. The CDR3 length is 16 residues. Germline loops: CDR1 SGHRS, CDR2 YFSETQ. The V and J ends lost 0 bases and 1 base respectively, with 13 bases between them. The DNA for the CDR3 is TGCGCCAGCAGCTTGGAGCCCGGGTTCAAGAACACTGAAGCTTTCTTT. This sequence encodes CASSLEPGFKNTEAFF.

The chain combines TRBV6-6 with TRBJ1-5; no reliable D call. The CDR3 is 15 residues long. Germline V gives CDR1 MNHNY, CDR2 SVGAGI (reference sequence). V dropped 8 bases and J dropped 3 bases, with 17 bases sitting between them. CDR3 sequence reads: CASRPGGQVNQPQHF. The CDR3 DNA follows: TGTGCCAGCCGCCCTGGTGGTCAGGTCAATCAGCCCCAGCATTTT.

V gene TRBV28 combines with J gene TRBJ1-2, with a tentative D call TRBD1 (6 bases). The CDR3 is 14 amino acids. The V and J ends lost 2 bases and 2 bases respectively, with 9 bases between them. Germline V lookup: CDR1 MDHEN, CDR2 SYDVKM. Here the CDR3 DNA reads TGTGCCAGCAGTTTAGCCAGGGGCAACTATGGCTACACCTTC. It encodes CASSLARGNYGYTF.

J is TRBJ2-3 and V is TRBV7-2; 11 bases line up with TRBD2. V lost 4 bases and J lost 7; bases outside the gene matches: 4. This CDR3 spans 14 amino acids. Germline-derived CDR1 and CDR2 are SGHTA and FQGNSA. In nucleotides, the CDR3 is TGTGCCAGCAGCTCGGGGACTAGCGGATATACGCAGTATTTT. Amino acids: CASSSGTSGYTQYF.

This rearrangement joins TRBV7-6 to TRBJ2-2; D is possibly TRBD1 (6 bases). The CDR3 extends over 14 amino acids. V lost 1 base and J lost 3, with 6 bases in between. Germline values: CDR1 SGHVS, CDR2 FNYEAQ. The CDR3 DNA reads TGTGCCAGCAGCTTAGACAGGGACACCGGGGAGCTGTTTTTT. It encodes CASSLDRDTGELFF. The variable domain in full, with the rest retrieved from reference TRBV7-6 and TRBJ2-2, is GAGVSQSPRYKVTKRGQDVALRCDPISGHVSLYWYRQALGQGPEFLTYFNYEAQQDKSGLPNDRFSAERPEGSISTLTIQRTEQRDSAMYRCASSLDRDTGELFFGEGSRLTVL.

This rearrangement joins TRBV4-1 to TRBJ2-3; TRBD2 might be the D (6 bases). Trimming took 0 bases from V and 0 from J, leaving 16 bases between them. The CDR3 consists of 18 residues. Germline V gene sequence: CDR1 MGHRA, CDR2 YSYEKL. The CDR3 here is CASSQDRIGGVSTDTQYF. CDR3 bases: TGCGCCAGCAGCCAAGATAGGATAGGAGGGGTTAGCACAGATACGCAGTATTTT.

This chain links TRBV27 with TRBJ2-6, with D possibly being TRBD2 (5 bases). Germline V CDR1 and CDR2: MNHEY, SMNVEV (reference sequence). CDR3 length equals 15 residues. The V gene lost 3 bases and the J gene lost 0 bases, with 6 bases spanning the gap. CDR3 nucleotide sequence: TGTGCCAGCAGTTTTGGGAGCTCTGGGGCCAACGTCCTGACTTTC. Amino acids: CASSFGSSGANVLTF.

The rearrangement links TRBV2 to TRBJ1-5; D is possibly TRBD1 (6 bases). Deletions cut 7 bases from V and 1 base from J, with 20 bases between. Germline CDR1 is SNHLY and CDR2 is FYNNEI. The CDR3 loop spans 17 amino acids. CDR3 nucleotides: TGTGCCAGCACCCCTGAAGGGGGAGTGGGAAGCAATCAGCCCCAGCATTTT. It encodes CASTPEGGVGSNQPQHF.

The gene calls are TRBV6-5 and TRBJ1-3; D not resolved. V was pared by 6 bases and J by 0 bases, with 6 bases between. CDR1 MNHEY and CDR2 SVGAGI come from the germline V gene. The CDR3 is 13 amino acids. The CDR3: CASSLSSGNTIYF. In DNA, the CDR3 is TGTGCCAGCAGCCTCAGCTCTGGAAACACCATATATTTT.

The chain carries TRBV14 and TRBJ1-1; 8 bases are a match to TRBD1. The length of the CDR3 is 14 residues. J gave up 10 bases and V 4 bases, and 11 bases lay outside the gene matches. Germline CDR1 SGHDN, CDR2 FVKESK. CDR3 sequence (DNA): TGTGCCAGCAGCCCCAGCGGACAGGGAAAAGTAGCTTTCTTT. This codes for CASSPSGQGKVAFF.